One sample yielded the 8 T cell receptor beta chains listed below, sequenced in a study of blood T cell repertoires in COVID-19. The table came from immunoSEQ multiplex PCR; TCRdb's copy has only in-frame clones and leaves some out. The sample lists 89,000 or so clones; about 82% were seen once. The sample was peripheral blood. These receptors all stem from a man aged 45-65 years with active COVID-19.

In the case of this clone: Within the sample, other DNA sequences also encode this same CDR3. J is TRBJ1-5 and V is TRBV5-6; D ambiguous. The CDR3 spans 13 residues. V gave up 4 bases and J gave up 2 bases, with 7 bases separating them. CDR1 is SGHDT and CDR2 is YYEEEE in the germline V gene. This CDR3 is CASSRRGNQPQHF. The CDR3 region has the DNA TGTGCCAGCAGCCGCCGGGGCAATCAGCCCCAGCATTTT.

This clone was picked up one time. J is TRBJ2-7 and V is TRBV14; D perhaps matches TRBD2 (5 bases). V lost 1 base and J 3 bases, leaving 13 bases between the germline ends. The germline V gene has CDR1 SGHDN and CDR2 FVKESK. CDR3 length: 15 amino acids. The CDR3 DNA reads TGTGCCAGCAGCCAAGGGCCTAGCCCCAGCTACGAGCAGTACTTC. As protein: CASSQGPSPSYEQYF.

The chain recombines TRBV24-1 with TRBJ1-1, with 7 bases matching TRBD1. CDR1 and CDR2 (germline): KGHDR, SFDVKD. V trimming: 3 bases; J trimming: 4 bases; junction bases outside the gene matches: 7. CDR3 size: 15 residues. The CDR3 DNA sequence: TGTGCCACCAGTGATCCTAGGGGGCCGGGCACTGAAGCTTTCTTT. The encoded protein is CATSDPRGPGTEAFF.

This clone turned up a few times. The chain combines TRBV6-5 with TRBJ1-6; TRBD1 aligns across 7 bases. The CDR3 contains 13 residues. Germline CDR1 MNHEY, CDR2 SVGAGI. The trim removed 7 bases at V and 7 bases at J, leaving 4 bases unmatched. In nucleotides, the CDR3 is TGTGCCAGCACCTTGGACAGGAATTCACCCCTCCACTTT. Residues: CASTLDRNSPLHF.

The chain is built from TRBV3-1 (or the pseudogene TRBV3-2) and TRBJ2-3; the D gene is possibly TRBD2 (6 bases). There are 19 residues in the CDR3. CDR1 is LGHDT, CDR2 YNNKEL, per germline (reference sequence). V lost 2 bases and J lost 4, with 25 bases in between. CDR3: CASSQRSQGTWARADTQYF. The CDR3 DNA reads as TGTGCCAGCAGCCAACGTTCTCAAGGGACTTGGGCCAGAGCAGATACGCAGTATTTT.

The V call is TRBV4-2, the J call TRBJ1-5, with 7 bases fitting TRBD1. The CDR3 totals 15 residues. J lost 1 base, V lost 4 bases, and 4 bases had no gene match. CDR1 and CDR2 (germline): LGHNA, YNFKEQ. CDR3 bases: TGTGCCAGCAGCCGCGGGACAGCCAGCAATCAGCCCCAGCATTTT. It translates to CASSRGTASNQPQHF.

This chain joins TRBV5-1 and TRBJ2-3; 7 positions match TRBD1. V shed 5 bases and J 1 base; nucleotides not matched to a gene: 4. The CDR3 sequence is 14 residues long. Germline V gives CDR1 SGHRS, CDR2 YFSETQ. CDR3: CASRTGSGTDTQYF. The DNA of the CDR3 is TGCGCCAGCAGGACAGGGAGCGGCACAGATACGCAGTATTTT.

This clone was seen a single time. This rearrangement joins TRBV28 to TRBJ2-7; possible D gene TRBD1, 5 bases. The germline CDR1 and CDR2 sequences are MDHEN and SYDVKM. CDR3 length: 16 amino acids. The V end lost 1 base, the J end lost 2 bases, and 15 bases lay between the germline ends. The CDR3 here is CASSLSEGAETYEQYF. The CDR3 bases are TGTGCCAGCAGTTTATCTGAAGGGGCCGAGACCTACGAGCAGTACTTC.